The 19 T cell receptor beta chains given below trace back to one sample, sequenced in a study of CD8 T cells in ankylosing spondylitis. TCRdb called the 5' RACE reads again in MiXCR, with one record for every CDR3 protein. Of some 800,000 distinct CDR3 sequences listed, about 10% are singletons. Their target antigens are unknown. Regarding the study as a whole: It appeared that ankylosing spondylitis blood was characterized by a TCR beta motif of several highly homologous variants.

Sample: blood, either unsorted or a sorted T cell fraction (not recorded which). The receptors derive from a male donor with ankylosing spondylitis.

This clonotype was seen a handful of times. The rearrangement links TRBV2 to TRBJ2-1; unclear D gene. Germline V gene lookup returns CDR1 SNHLY and CDR2 FYNNEI. CDR3 length: 16 amino acids. The ends were cut back, 7 bases at V and 1 base at J, with 17 bases in the middle. As DNA, the CDR3 is TGTGCCAGCACCACCCGGGCCCTCGGATCCTACAATGAGCAGTTCTTC. Translation: CASTTRALGSYNEQFF.

Ten or more counts support this clonotype. The chain is built from TRBV5-1 and TRBJ2-5, with TRBD1 matching over 7 bases. Germline CDR1 is SGHRS and CDR2 is YFSETQ. CDR3 length equals 15 residues. V dropped 2 bases and J dropped 5; count of bases not matched to a gene: 9. In DNA, the CDR3 is TGCGCCAGCAGCTTCGGACAGGTGATGAGGGAGACCCAGTACTTC. Protein: CASSFGQVMRETQYF.

This clonotype was seen repeatedly, ten times or more. V gene TRBV29-1 combines with J gene TRBJ1-1; D not certain. Looked up from germline, CDR1 is SQVTM and CDR2 is ANQGSEA. The CDR3 loop spans 12 amino acids. V was pared by 4 bases and J by 8 bases, with 14 bases between. CDR3 amino acids: CSVATWMGEAFF. The CDR3 region has the DNA TGCAGCGTTGCGACCTGGATGGGCGAAGCTTTCTTT.

V is TRBV20-1 and J is TRBJ1-1, with D uncertain. The CDR3 consists of 13 residues. The germline CDR1 and CDR2 sequences are DFQATT and SNEGSKA (reference sequence). Deletions cut 3 bases from V and 5 bases from J, with 13 bases between. The CDR3 region is CSASDRANTEAFF. CDR3 coding DNA: TGCAGTGCTAGCGATCGGGCGAATACTGAAGCTTTCTTT.

In its sample, this clonotype was seen a few times. J is TRBJ1-4 and V is TRBV5-1, with 10 bases aligning to TRBD1. The V and J ends lost 7 bases and 6 bases, in that order; junction bases with no gene match: 3. CDR3 length: 13 residues. The germline gives CDR1 SGHRS, CDR2 YFSETQ. CDR3 sequence (DNA): TGCGCCAGCGGGACAGGGGTGGATGAAAAACTGTTTTTT. Translation: CASGTGVDEKLFF.

The chain carries TRBV12-3 or TRBV12-4 and TRBJ2-2; 9 bases align to TRBD1. The J segment lost 0 bases and the V segment lost 6 bases, leaving 11 bases of the junction unmatched. The CDR3 contains 18 residues. CDR3 coding DNA: TGTGCCAGCAGAACCGGGACAGGGTGGGCTCCGAACACCGGGGAGCTGTTTTTT. Amino acid sequence: CASRTGTGWAPNTGELFF.

The chain couples TRBV4-3 to TRBJ2-1; 9 positions match TRBD2. The CDR3 extends over 18 amino acids. Germline assignment: CDR1 LGHNA and CDR2 YSLEER. J lost 12 bases, V lost 0 bases, and 18 bases had no gene match. CDR3 amino acids: CASSQDRGAGGRWGGQFF. CDR3 sequence (DNA): TGCGCCAGCAGCCAAGATCGGGGAGCGGGAGGACGTTGGGGTGGGCAGTTCTTC.

There are a few counts of this clonotype. The V and J genes are TRBV7-2 and TRBJ1-1; D gene ambiguous. CDR1 and CDR2 (germline): SGHTA, FQGNSA. Trimming left V 2 bases short and J 1 base short, with 8 bases between. The CDR3 is 14 amino acids. The CDR3 loop is CASSLRRTNTEAFF. CDR3 coding DNA: TGTGCCAGCAGCTTACGGCGGACGAACACTGAAGCTTTCTTT.

This clonotype was seen only a few times. The chain has TRBV7-9 and TRBJ1-1; maybe TRBD1 (6 bases). The V end was cut by 5 bases, the J end by 1 base, with 14 bases between. CDR3 length: 15 amino acids. Germline CDR1 and CDR2: SEHNR and FQNEAQ (reference sequence). The CDR3 spells CASSPFQGWNTEAFF. CDR3 coding DNA: TGTGCCAGCAGCCCATTCCAGGGGTGGAACACTGAAGCTTTCTTT.

The rearrangement links TRBV5-1 to TRBJ1-4, with 11 bases that match TRBD1. Germline CDR1 SGHRS, CDR2 YFSETQ. This CDR3 spans 14 amino acids. V shed 7 bases and J 6 bases; nucleotides not matched to a gene: 5. CDR3 DNA: TGCGCCAGCGGGACAGGGGGATCCGATGAAAAACTGTTTTTT. This codes for CASGTGGSDEKLFF. The whole variable domain, remainder taken from reference TRBV5-1 and TRBJ1-4, is KAGVTQTPRYLIKTRGQQVTLSCSPISGHRSVSWYQQTPGQGLQFLFEYFSETQRNKGNFPGRFSGRQFSNSRSEMNVSTLELGDSALYLCASGTGGSDEKLFFGSGTQLSVL.

This clonotype turned up a few times. V is TRBV28 and J is TRBJ2-3; 10 positions match TRBD2. CDR1 MDHEN and CDR2 SYDVKM come from the germline V gene. V lost 5 bases and J lost 4; bases outside the gene matches: 6. This CDR3 spans 15 amino acids. CDR3 sequence (DNA): TGTGCCAGCAGTCGGCTAGCGGGAGCTTCAGATACGCAGTATTTT. Translated: CASSRLAGASDTQYF.

This clonotype was seen only a few times. This chain links TRBV20-1 with TRBJ1-4; tentative D call: TRBD1 (6 bases). The CDR3 has 14 amino acids. V lost 0 bases, J lost 8 bases, and 13 bases lay in between. Germline lookup yields CDR1 DFQATT and CDR2 SNEGSKA (reference sequence). The CDR3 spells CSARDRRGQEKLFF. The CDR3 DNA reads as TGCAGTGCTAGAGATCGACGGGGGCAAGAAAAACTGTTTTTT.

The chain employs TRBV6-2 or TRBV6-3 and TRBJ2-7; D is possibly TRBD2 (6 bases). Trimming stripped 6 bases from V and 3 bases from J, with 24 bases between. Germline assignment: CDR1 MNHEY and CDR2 SVGEGT. This CDR3 region has 17 residues. CDR3 loop: CASSDPGATRYRYEQYF. Written as DNA, the CDR3 is TGTGCCAGCAGCGATCCGGGAGCAACCCGCTACCGCTACGAGCAGTACTTC.

The sample holds a few counts of this clonotype. CDR3 protein: CAISPILVRHGYTF. CDR3 sequence (DNA): TGTGCCATCAGTCCCATATTAGTGAGGCATGGCTACACCTTC. This chain uses TRBV10-3 with TRBJ1-2, with D unresolved. V was cut by 5 bases and J by 6 bases, with 16 bases left in between. This CDR3 comprises 14 residues. CDR1 and CDR2 from the germline V gene are ENHRY and SYGVKD.

This clonotype was counted only a few times. J is TRBJ2-7 and V is TRBV7-9; 12 nucleotides align to TRBD2. The V gene's germline CDR1 is SEHNR and CDR2 FQNEAQ (reference sequence). J lost 3 bases, V lost 6 bases, and 12 bases had no gene match. The CDR3 has 17 amino acids. In DNA, the CDR3 is TGTGCCAGCAGTCCACTCCGGACTAGCGGGATCGTCTACGAGCAGTACTTC. Its protein product is CASSPLRTSGIVYEQYF.

CDR3 residues: CASSYPGGKETQYF. The CDR3 DNA reads TGTGCCAGCAGTTACCCCGGCGGAAAAGAGACCCAGTACTTC. The chain joins TRBV6-5 to TRBJ2-5; D call uncertain. Germline V gives CDR1 MNHEY, CDR2 SVGAGI. V gave up 2 bases and J gave up 3 bases, with 10 bases separating them. The CDR3 is 14 residues long.

This clonotype has just a few counts. The chain recombines TRBV7-2 with TRBJ2-7; 7 bases are shared with TRBD1. J gave up 3 bases and V 4 bases, and 6 bases lay outside the gene matches. In germline, CDR1 is SGHTA, CDR2 FQGNSA. CDR3 size: 14 residues. CDR3 protein: CASSSSRTGYEQYF. CDR3 nucleotides: TGTGCCAGCAGCTCATCACGGACAGGCTACGAGCAGTACTTC.

The V and J genes are TRBV28 and TRBJ1-2, with 8 bases lining up with TRBD1. J was trimmed by 3 bases and V by 4 bases; bases with no gene match: 4. This CDR3 region has 14 residues. The germline CDR1 and CDR2 sequences are MDHEN and SYDVKM. The DNA of the CDR3 is TGTGCCAGCAGTTCGAGGACAGGGCACTATGGCTACACCTTC. Protein product: CASSSRTGHYGYTF.

Here the CDR3 reads CSASGRALYEQYF. The DNA of the CDR3 is TGCAGTGCTAGTGGGAGGGCCCTTTACGAGCAGTACTTC. This chain connects TRBV20-1 to TRBJ2-7; TRBD2 aligns across 7 bases. Germline CDR1 and CDR2: DFQATT and SNEGSKA (reference sequence). The length of the CDR3 is 13 residues. J lost 4 bases, V lost 3 bases, and 6 bases had no gene match.